This section outlines one T cell receptor (beta chain) sequence together with its context. Its antigen remains unidentified. Sequencing was performed with immunoSEQ multiplex PCR; in TCRdb, only in-frame clones are kept and a portion is missing. This table has 100,000 to 150,000 clones, just under 90% appearing once. Germline V gene lookup returns CDR1 SGHRS and CDR2 YFSETQ. With 5 bases clipped from V and 4 bases from J, the junction kept 11 bases outside the gene matches. This CDR3 is 15 amino acids long. This sample was taken from a study of cytomegalovirus exposure and HLA in healthy donors. About the research overall: The 130 or so validation repertoires and the approximately 640 first-cohort repertoires shared a platform, a later analysis reported. Study-level points and caveats: The finding came from a later analysis; first-cohort TCR clusters tended to co-occur in the approximately 120 validation repertoires. The authors listed some 160 TCR beta chains as cytomegalovirus-associated.

The clonotype comes from a man aged 25 to 40 in good health and CMV-seronegative. Sequencing input: PBMCs. This chain uses TRBV5-1 with TRBJ1-1, with 7 positions matching TRBD1. The CDR3 sequence is CASRSEGAVTTEAFF. The CDR3, as DNA: TGCGCCAGCAGATCCGAGGGGGCGGTCACCACTGAAGCTTTCTTT. The full variable domain, with the rest looked up from reference TRBV5-1 and TRBJ1-1, is KAGVTQTPRYLIKTRGQQVTLSCSPISGHRSVSWYQQTPGQGLQFLFEYFSETQRNKGNFPGRFSGRQFSNSRSEMNVSTLELGDSALYLCASRSEGAVTTEAFFGQGTRLTVV.